Below, 5 T cell receptor beta chains from the same sample are listed, as sequenced in a study of OX40 agonist ivuxolimab in advanced cancers. Profiling relied on immunoSEQ multiplex PCR, and the TCRdb table lists in-frame clones only, not all of them. The sample contains about 30,000 clones, roughly 76% of which appear only once. The specimen was CD4+ or CD8+ T cells sorted from blood, collected in a trial of the OX40 agonist ivuxolimab. Receptor source: an adult with an advanced solid tumor such as melanoma, head and neck, liver or kidney cancer.

The chain is built from TRBV18 and TRBJ2-3; 9 nucleotides agree with TRBD2. CDR3 length: 15 residues. The junction had 8 bases not matched to a gene; V was cut back by 5 bases and J by 5 bases. Germline V gene data show CDR1 as KGHSH and CDR2 as LQKENI. CDR3 protein: CASSEIAGAEDTQYF. The CDR3 DNA sequence: TGTGCCAGCTCAGAGATAGCGGGGGCGGAAGATACGCAGTATTTT.

In this sample, this clone turned up once. The V gene is TRBV4-3, the J gene TRBJ1-6; TRBD1 might be the D (5 bases). CDR3 length: 16 amino acids. Germline values: CDR1 LGHNA, CDR2 YSLEER. Trimming stripped 1 base from V and 7 bases from J, with 14 bases between. CDR3 bases: TGCGCCAGCAGCCAAGGACCGGCAGGGAACAATTCACCCCTCCACTTT. Residues: CASSQGPAGNNSPLHF.

The genes are TRBV6-6 and TRBJ2-2; 8 bases align to TRBD2. The CDR3 sequence is 15 residues long. The V gene's germline CDR1 is MNHNY and CDR2 SVGAGI (reference sequence). V lost 10 bases and J lost 5; bases outside the gene matches: 12. In nucleotides, the CDR3 is TGTGCCACCCCGACAAGCGGGGGACCTACCGGGGAGCTGTTTTTT. As protein: CATPTSGGPTGELFF.

V is TRBV30 and J is TRBJ2-3, with D possibly being TRBD2 (6 bases). V was clipped by 5 bases and J by 5 bases, with 14 bases between them. This CDR3 has 13 amino acids. Germline V gene data show CDR1 as GTSNPN and CDR2 as SVGIG (reference sequence). The CDR3 is CAWGGVRVDTQYF. The CDR3 DNA sequence: TGTGCCTGGGGCGGGGTTCGGGTAGATACGCAGTATTTT. The whole variable domain, filled in from reference TRBV30 and TRBJ2-3, reads SQTIHQWPATLVQPVGSPLSLECTVEGTSNPNLYWYRQAAGRGLQLLFYSVGIGQISSEVPQNLSASRPQDRQFILSSKKLLLSDSGFYLCAWGGVRVDTQYFGPGTRLTVL.

This clone turned up a few times. This chain joins TRBV7-3 and TRBJ2-5, with a tentative D call TRBD2 (5 bases). Germline V gene sequence: CDR1 SGHTA, CDR2 FQGTGA. The CDR3 sequence is 16 residues long. V was clipped by 0 bases and J by 5 bases, with 16 bases between them. CDR3 coding DNA: TGTGCCAGCAGCTTAACCGGAACCTCCCGGAGGGAGACCCAGTACTTC. This gives the protein CASSLTGTSRRETQYF.